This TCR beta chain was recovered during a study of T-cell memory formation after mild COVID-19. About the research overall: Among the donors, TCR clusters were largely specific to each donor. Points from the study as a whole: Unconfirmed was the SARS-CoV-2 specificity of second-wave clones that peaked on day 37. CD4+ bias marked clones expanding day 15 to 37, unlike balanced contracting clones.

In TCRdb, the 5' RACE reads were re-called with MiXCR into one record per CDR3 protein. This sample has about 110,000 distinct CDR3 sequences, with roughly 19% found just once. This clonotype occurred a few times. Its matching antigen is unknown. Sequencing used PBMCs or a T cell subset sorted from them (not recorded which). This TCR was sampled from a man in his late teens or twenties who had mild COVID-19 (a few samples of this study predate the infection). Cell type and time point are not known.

CDR3 in amino acids: CASSSRLGQPQHF. Written as DNA, the CDR3 is TGTGCCAGCAGTTCCCGCTTAGGCCAGCCCCAGCATTTT. This chain joins TRBV28 and TRBJ1-5, with D unresolved. V lost 4 bases and J lost 7, with 11 bases in between. In germline, CDR1 is MDHEN, CDR2 SYDVKM. CDR3 length: 13 amino acids. Looking up the rest from reference TRBV28 and TRBJ1-5 gives the full variable domain: DVKVTQSSRYLVKRTGEKVFLECVQDMDHENMFWYRQDPGLGLRLIYFSYDVKMKEKGDIPEGYSVSREKKERFSLILESASTNQTSMYLCASSSRLGQPQHFGDGTRLSIL.